This record looks at one TCR beta chain sequence and its context. Drawn from each donor were 8.5 to 10 milliliters of peripheral blood. The data derive from a study of blood T cells in healthy people across ages. A J-beta primer mix and a sample-barcoded 5' primer were used in a second PCR of roughly 7 to 12 cycles. The template-switch adaptor was a 5' adaptor with 12 random nucleotides. It tagged each cDNA molecule. Each single sample gave us at least 2.5 million CDR3-containing paired-end reads. TCRdb passed the 5' RACE reads through MiXCR, listing each CDR3 protein once. The data show around 1,500,000 distinct CDR3 sequences, around 42% seen once. Per the germline V gene, CDR1 is MNHEY and CDR2 is SVGAGI. V was cut by 0 bases and J by 1 base, with 13 bases left in between. CDR3 length: 16 amino acids.

Material for sequencing was blood. The chain couples TRBV6-5 to TRBJ2-7; no definite D call. The source is a young woman in good health. The CDR3 reads CASSYSAALWSYEQYF. Here the CDR3 DNA reads TGTGCCAGCAGTTACTCCGCGGCTCTCTGGTCCTACGAGCAGTACTTC.